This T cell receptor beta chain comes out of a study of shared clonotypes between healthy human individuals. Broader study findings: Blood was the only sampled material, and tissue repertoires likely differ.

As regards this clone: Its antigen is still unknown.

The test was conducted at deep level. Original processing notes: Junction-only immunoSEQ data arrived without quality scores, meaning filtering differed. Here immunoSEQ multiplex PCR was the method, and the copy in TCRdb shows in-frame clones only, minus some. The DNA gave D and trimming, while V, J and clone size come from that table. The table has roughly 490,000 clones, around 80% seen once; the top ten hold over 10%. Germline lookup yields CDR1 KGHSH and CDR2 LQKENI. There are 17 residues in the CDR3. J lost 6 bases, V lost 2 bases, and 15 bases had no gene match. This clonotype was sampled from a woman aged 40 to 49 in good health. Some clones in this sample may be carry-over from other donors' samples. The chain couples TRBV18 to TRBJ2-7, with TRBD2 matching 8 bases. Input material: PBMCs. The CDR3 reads CASSPLVPGRAMSEQYF. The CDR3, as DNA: TGTGCCAGCTCACCATTGGTTCCCGGGAGGGCCATGTCCGAGCAGTACTTC.